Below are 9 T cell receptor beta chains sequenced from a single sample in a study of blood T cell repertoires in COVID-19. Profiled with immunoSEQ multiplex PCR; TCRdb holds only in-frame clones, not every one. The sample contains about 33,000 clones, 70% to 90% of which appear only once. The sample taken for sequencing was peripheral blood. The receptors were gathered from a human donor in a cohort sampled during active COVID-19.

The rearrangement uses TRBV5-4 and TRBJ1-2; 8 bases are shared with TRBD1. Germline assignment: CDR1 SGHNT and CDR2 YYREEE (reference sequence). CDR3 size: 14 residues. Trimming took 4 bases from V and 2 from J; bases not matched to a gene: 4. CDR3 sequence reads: CASSTRQGNYGYTF. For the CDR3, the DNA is TGTGCCAGCAGCACCCGACAGGGGAACTATGGCTACACCTTC.

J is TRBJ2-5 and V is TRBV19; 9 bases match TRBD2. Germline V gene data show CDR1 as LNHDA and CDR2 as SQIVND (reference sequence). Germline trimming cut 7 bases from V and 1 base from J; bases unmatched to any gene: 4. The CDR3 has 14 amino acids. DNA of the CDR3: TGTGCCAGTAAAAGCGGGAGGTCCCAAGAGACCCAGTACTTC. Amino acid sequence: CASKSGRSQETQYF.

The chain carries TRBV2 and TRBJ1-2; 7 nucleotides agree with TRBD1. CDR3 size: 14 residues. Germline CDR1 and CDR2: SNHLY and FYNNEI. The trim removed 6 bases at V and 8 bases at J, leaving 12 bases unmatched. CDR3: CASRRTTGVEGYTF. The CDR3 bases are TGTGCCAGCAGACGGACCACAGGGGTAGAAGGCTACACCTTC.

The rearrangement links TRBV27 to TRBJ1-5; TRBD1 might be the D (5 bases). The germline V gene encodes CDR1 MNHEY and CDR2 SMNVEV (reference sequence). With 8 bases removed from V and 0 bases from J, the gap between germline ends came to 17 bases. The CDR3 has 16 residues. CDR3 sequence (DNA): TGTGCCAGCTCATCCGACAGCCGCTATAGCAATCAGCCCCAGCATTTT. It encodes CASSSDSRYSNQPQHF.

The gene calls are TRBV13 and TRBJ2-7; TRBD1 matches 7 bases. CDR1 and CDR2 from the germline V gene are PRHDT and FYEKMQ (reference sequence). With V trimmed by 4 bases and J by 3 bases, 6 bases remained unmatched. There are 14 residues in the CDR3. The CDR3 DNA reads TGTGCCAGCAGCTCACCGGGACAGAGCTACGAGCAGTACTTC. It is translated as CASSSPGQSYEQYF.

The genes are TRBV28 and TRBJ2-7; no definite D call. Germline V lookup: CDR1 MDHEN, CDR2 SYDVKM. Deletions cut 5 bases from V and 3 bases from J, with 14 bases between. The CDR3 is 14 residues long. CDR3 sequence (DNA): TGTGCCAGCAGTCTCCTGAGAGGTGGCTACGAGCAGTACTTC. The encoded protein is CASSLLRGGYEQYF.

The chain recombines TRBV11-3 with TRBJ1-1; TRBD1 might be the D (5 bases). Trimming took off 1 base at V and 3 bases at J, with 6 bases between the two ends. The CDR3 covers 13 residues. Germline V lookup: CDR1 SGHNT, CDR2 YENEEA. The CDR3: CASSLGGDTEAFF. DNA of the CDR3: TGTGCCAGCAGCTTAGGGGGGGACACTGAAGCTTTCTTT.

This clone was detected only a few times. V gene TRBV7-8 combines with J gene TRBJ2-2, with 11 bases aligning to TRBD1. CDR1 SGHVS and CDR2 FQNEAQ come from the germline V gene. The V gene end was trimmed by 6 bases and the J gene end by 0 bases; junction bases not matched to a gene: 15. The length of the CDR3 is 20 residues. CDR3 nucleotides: TGTGCCAGCAGTTTTCACCGGACAGGGGGCCATTCCACGAACACCGGGGAGCTGTTTTTT. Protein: CASSFHRTGGHSTNTGELFF.

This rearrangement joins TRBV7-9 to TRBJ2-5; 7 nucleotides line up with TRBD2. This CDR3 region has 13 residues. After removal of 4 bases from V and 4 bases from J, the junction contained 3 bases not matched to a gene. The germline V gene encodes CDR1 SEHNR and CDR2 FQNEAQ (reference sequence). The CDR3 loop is CASSSPGGETQYF. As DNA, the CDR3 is TGTGCCAGCAGCTCGCCGGGGGGAGAGACCCAGTACTTC. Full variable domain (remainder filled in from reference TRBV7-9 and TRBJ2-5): DTGVSQNPRHKITKRGQNVTFRCDPISEHNRLYWYRQTLGQGPEFLTYFQNEAQLEKSRLLSDRFSAERPKGSFSTLEIQRTEQGDSAMYLCASSSPGGETQYFGPGTRLLVL.